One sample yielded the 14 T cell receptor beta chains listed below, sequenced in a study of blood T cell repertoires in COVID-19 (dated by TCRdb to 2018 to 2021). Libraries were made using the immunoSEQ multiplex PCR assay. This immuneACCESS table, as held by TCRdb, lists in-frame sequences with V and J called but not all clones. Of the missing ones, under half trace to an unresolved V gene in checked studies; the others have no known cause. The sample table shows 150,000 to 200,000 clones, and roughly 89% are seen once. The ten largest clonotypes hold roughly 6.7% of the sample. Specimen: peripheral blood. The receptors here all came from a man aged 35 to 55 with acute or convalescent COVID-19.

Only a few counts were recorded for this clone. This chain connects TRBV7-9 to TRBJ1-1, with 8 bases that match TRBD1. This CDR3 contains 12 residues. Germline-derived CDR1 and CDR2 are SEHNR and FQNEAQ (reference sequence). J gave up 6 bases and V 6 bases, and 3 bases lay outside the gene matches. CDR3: CASSPQGAEAFF. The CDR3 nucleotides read TGTGCCAGCAGTCCACAGGGGGCTGAAGCTTTCTTT.

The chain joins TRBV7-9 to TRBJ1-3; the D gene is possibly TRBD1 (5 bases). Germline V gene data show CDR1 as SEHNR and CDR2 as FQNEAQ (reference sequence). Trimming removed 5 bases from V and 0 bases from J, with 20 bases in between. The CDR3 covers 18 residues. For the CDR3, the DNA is TGTGCCAGCAGCATTAGAGGGCCGGGGGGTATCTCTGGAAACACCATATATTTT. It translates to CASSIRGPGGISGNTIYF.

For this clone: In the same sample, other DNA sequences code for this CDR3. Here the CDR3 reads CASSLAGGGGYTF. In DNA, the CDR3 is TGTGCCAGCAGCTTAGCAGGGGGAGGAGGCTACACCTTC. The chain uses TRBV11-2 and TRBJ1-2, with TRBD1 matching 7 bases. This CDR3 region has 13 residues. CDR1 SGHAT and CDR2 FQNNGV come from the germline V gene. V lost 1 base and J lost 8; bases outside the gene matches: 4.

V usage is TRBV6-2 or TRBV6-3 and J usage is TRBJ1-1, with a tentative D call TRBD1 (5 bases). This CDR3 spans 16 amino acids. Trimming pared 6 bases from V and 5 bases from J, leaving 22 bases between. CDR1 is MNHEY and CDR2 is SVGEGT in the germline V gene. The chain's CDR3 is CASSRPRRGLGTEAFF. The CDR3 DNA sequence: TGTGCCAGCAGCCGACCAAGGAGGGGTCTTGGGACTGAAGCTTTCTTT.

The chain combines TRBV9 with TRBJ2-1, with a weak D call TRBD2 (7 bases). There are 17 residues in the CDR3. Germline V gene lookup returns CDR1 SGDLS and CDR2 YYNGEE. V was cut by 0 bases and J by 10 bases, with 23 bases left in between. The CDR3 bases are TGTGCCAGCAGCGTAGGAGGGGGGGCAGGGGTCCTGGGCGAGCAGTTCTTC. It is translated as CASSVGGGAGVLGEQFF.

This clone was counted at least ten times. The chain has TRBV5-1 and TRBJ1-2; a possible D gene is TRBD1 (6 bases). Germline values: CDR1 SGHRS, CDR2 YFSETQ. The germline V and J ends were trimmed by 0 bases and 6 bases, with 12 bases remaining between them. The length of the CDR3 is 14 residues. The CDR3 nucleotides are TGCGCCAGCAGCTTGGAGGGGGTGGTGGATGGCTACACCTTC. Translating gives CASSLEGVVDGYTF.

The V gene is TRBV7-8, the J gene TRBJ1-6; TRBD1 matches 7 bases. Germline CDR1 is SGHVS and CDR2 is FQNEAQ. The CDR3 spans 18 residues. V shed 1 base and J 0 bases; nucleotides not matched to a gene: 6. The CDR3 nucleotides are TGTGCCAGCAGCTTAGTGGGGACAGAGAGCTCCTATAATTCACCCCTCCACTTT. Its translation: CASSLVGTESSYNSPLHF.

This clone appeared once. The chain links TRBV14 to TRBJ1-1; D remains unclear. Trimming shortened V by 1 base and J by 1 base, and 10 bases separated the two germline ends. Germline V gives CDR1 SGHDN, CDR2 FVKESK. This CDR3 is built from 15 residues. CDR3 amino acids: CASSQVGRTNTEAFF. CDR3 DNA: TGTGCCAGCAGCCAAGTAGGGAGAACGAACACTGAAGCTTTCTTT.

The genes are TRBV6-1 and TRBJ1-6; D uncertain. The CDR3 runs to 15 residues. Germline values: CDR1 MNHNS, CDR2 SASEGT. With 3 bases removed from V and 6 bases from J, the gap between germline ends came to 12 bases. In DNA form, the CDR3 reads TGTGCCAGCAGTGAGTTACAGTTTTTTAATTCACCCCTCCACTTT. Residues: CASSELQFFNSPLHF.

The CDR3 protein is CASSHWTAFSYEQYF. The CDR3 nucleotides are TGTGCCAGCAGCCACTGGACAGCGTTCTCCTACGAGCAGTACTTC. This sequence joins TRBV6-5 and TRBJ2-7, with TRBD1 as a possible D gene (6 bases). This CDR3 is 15 amino acids long. Germline assignment: CDR1 MNHEY and CDR2 SVGAGI. The ends were cut back, 6 bases at V and 0 bases at J, with 15 bases in the middle.

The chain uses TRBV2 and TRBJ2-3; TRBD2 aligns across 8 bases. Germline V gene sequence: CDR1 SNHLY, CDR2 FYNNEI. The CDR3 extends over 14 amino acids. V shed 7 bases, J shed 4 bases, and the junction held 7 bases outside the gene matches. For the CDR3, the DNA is TGTGCCAGCACCCAGGCGGGGGGCGCAGATACGCAGTATTTT. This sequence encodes CASTQAGGADTQYF. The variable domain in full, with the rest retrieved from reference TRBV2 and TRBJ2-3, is EPEVTQTPSHQVTQMGQEVILRCVPISNHLYFYWYRQILGQKVEFLVSFYNNEISEKSEIFDDQFSVERPDGSNFTLKIRSTKLEDSAMYFCASTQAGGADTQYFGPGTRLTVL.

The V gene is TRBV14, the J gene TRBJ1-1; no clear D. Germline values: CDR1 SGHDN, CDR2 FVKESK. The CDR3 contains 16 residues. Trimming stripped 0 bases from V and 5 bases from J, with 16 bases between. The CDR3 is CASSQEMDAWRTEAFF. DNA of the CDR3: TGTGCCAGCAGCCAAGAAATGGACGCCTGGAGGACTGAAGCTTTCTTT.

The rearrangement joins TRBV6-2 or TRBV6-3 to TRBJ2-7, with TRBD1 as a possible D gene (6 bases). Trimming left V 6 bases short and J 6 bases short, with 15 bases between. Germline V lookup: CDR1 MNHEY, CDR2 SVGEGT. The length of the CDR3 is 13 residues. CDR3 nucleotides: TGTGCCAGCAGCTCCCTAGGGGGTCTCGAGCAGTACTTC. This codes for CASSSLGGLEQYF.

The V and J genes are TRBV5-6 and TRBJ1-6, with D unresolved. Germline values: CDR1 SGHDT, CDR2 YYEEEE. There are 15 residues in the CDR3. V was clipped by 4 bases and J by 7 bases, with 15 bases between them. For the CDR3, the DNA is TGTGCCAGCAGCCCCGGATCGCGGCCAAATTCACCCCTCCACTTT. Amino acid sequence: CASSPGSRPNSPLHF.